This TCR beta chain derives from a study of Ad26.COV2.S vaccination and SARS-CoV-2 variants. Study-level information: Intramuscular Ad26.COV2.S at 5x10^10 or 1x10^11 viral particles. Study-wide points: Breadth measured for non-spike TCRs was similar across vaccine and placebo recipients. Researchers cautioned that TCR breadth and depth analyses may have underestimated total T cell responses.

Treatment denoted: around 19 received Ad26.COV2.S at low or high dose, single or two shots; about 5 received placebo; per-sample allocation not given. Repertoires come from day 63 after the first vaccine or placebo injection. An 18-55-year-old adult in Boston served as donor. To note about this clone: The antigen is unknown.

Between the trimmed V and J ends, which lost 8 bases and 5 bases, there was a span of 17 bases. The CDR3 covers 14 residues. Per germline, CDR1 MNHEY and CDR2 SMNVEV (reference sequence). Repertoires were generated with immunoSEQ multiplex PCR, while TCRdb's copy carries only in-frame clones and drops some. The table lists roughly 700,000 clones, roughly 90% of them singletons, with about 1.5% in the top ten. The sequence came from a person between 18 and 59 years old who received the Ad26.COV2.S COVID-19 vaccine or a placebo. The chain recombines TRBV27 with TRBJ2-3; the D call may be TRBD1 or TRBD2 (5 bases each). The source material was peripheral blood, sampled in a trial of Ad26.COV2.S vaccine versus placebo. CDR3 nucleotides: TGTGCCAGCTCACTCGGGGCGGGTCAAGATACGCAGTATTTT. This gives the protein CASSLGAGQDTQYF.